The present T cell receptor (beta chain) was sequenced within a study of molecular identifiers for immune sequencing clone quantification. TCRdb processed the PCR reads anew with MiXCR; each CDR3 protein has one entry. Of about 640,000 distinct CDR3 sequences in the sample, 15% to 20% were seen once. This CDR3 comprises 16 residues. The TCR was taken from a human donor in good health. Some libraries in this study had Jurkat cell RNA spiked in. Sequencing was done on a sample of naive CD8+ T cells from blood, with Jurkat cell RNA spiked in. The subset here: FACS-sorted CD8+CD4-CCR7+CD45RA+ naive T cells. The V gene is TRBV21-1, the J gene TRBJ2-7; TRBD1, the table's D call, was not compared with the DNA. TRBV21-1 is deemed a pseudogene. Here the CDR3 reads CASSKDPDKHKYEQYF. The CDR3 DNA reads as TGTGCCAGCAGCAAAGACCCGGACAAACACAAGTACGAGCAGTACTTC.